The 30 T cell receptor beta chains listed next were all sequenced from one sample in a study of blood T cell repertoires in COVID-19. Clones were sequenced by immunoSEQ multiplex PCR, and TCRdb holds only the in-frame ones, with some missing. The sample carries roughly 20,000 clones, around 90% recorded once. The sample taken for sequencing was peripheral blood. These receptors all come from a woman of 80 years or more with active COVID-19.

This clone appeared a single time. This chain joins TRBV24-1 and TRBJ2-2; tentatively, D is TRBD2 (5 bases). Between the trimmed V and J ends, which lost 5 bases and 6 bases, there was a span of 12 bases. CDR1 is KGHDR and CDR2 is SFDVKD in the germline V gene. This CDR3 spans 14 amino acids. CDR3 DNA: TGTGCCACCAGTGGAACTAGAGGGTCCGGGGAGCTGTTTTTT. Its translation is CATSGTRGSGELFF.

The CDR3 sequence: CSVVVGGSEKLFF. The CDR3 region has the DNA TGCAGCGTTGTAGTAGGGGGAAGTGAAAAACTGTTTTTT. J is TRBJ1-4 and V is TRBV29-1; tentative D call: TRBD1 (6 bases). Germline V gives CDR1 SQVTM, CDR2 ANQGSEA. The CDR3 extends over 13 amino acids. V gave up 4 bases and J gave up 7 bases, with 13 bases separating them.

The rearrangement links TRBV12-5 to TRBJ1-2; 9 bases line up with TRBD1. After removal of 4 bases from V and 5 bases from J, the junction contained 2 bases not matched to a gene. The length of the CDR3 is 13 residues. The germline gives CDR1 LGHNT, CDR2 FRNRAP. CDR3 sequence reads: CASGSGQGYGYTF. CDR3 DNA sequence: TGTGCTAGTGGTTCGGGACAGGGATATGGCTACACCTTC. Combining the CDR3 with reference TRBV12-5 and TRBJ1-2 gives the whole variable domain DARVTQTPRHKVTEMGQEVTMRCQPILGHNTVFWYRQTMMQGLELLAYFRNRAPLDDSGMPKDRFSAEMPDATLATLKIQPSEPRDSAVYFCASGSGQGYGYTFGSGTRLTVV.

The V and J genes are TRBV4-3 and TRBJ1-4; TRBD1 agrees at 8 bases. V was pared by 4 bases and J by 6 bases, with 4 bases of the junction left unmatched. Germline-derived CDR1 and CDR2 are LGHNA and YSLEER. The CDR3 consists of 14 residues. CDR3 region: CASSPTGVDEKLFF. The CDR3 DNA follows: TGCGCCAGCAGCCCGACAGGGGTGGATGAAAAACTGTTTTTT.

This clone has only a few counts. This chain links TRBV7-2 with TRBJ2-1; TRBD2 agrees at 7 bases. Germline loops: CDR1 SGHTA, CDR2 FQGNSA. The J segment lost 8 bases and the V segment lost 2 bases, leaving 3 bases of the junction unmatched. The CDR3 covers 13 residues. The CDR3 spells CASSLRTSDEQFF. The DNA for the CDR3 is TGTGCCAGCAGCTTAAGAACTAGCGATGAGCAGTTCTTC.

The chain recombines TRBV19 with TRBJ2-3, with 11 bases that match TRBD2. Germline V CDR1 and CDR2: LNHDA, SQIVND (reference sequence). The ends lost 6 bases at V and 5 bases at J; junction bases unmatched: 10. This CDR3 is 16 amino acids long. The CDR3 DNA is TGTGCCAGTAGGGAAACTAGCGGGGGACGGATAGATACGCAGTATTTT. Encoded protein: CASRETSGGRIDTQYF. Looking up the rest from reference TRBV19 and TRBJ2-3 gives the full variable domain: DGGITQSPKYLFRKEGQNVTLSCEQNLNHDAMYWYRQDPGQGLRLIYYSQIVNDFQKGDIAEGYSVSREKKESFPLTVTSAQKNPTAFYLCASRETSGGRIDTQYFGPGTRLTVL.

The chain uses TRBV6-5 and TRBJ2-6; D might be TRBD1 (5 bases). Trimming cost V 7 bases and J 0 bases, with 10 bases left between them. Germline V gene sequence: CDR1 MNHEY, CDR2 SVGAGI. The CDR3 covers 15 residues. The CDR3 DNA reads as TGTGCCAGCAACATAGACAGCTCTGGGGCCAACGTCCTGACTTTC. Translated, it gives CASNIDSSGANVLTF.

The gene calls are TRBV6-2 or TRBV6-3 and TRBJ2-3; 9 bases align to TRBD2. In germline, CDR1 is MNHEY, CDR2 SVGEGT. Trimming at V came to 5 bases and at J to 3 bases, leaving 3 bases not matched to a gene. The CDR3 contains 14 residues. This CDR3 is CASSTGLATDTQYF. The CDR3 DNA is TGTGCCAGCAGTACCGGACTAGCGACAGATACGCAGTATTTT.

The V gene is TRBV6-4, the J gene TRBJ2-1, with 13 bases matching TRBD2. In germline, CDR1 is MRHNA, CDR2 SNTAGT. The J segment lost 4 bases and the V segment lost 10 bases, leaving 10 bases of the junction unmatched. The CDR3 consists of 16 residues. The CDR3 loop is CATSSTSGGPYNEQFF. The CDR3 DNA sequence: TGTGCCACCTCCTCGACTAGCGGGGGGCCATACAATGAGCAGTTCTTC.

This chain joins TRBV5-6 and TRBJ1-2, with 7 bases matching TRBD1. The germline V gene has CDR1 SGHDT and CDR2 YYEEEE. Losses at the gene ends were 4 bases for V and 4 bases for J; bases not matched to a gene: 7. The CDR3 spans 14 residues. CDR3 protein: CASSPLRDSYGYTF. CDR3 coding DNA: TGTGCCAGCAGCCCCCTCCGGGACAGCTATGGCTACACCTTC. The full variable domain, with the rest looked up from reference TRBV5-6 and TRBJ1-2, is DAGVTQSPTHLIKTRGQQVTLRCSPKSGHDTVSWYQQALGQGPQFIFQYYEEEERQRGNFPDRFSGHQFPNYSSELNVNALLLGDSALYLCASSPLRDSYGYTFGSGTRLTVV.

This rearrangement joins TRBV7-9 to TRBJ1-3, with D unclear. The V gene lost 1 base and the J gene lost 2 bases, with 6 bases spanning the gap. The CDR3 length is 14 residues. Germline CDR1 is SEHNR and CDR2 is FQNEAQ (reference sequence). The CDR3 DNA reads TGTGCCAGCAGCTTAGGGACTACTGGAAACACCATATATTTT. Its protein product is CASSLGTTGNTIYF.

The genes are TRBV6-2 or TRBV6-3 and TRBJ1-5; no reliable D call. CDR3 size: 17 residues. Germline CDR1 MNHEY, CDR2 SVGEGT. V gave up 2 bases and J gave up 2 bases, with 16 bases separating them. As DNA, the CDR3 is TGTGCCAGCAGTTACCCCGTCGGAGGGTTGGGCAATCAGCCCCAGCATTTT. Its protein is CASSYPVGGLGNQPQHF.

The CDR3 loop is CASSLPGKDIQYF. As DNA, the CDR3 is TGTGCCAGCAGCTTGCCGGGGAAGGACATTCAGTACTTC. This chain uses TRBV5-6 with TRBJ2-4, with D perhaps matching TRBD2 (5 bases). Germline CDR1 is SGHDT and CDR2 is YYEEEE. V lost 1 base and J lost 8, with 10 bases in between. The CDR3 contains 13 residues.

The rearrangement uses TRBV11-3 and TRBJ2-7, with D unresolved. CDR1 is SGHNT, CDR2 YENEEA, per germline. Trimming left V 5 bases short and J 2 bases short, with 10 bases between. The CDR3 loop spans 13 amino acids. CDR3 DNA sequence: TGTGCCAGCAGCGGCCCAGGCCCCTACGAGCAGTACTTC. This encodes CASSGPGPYEQYF.

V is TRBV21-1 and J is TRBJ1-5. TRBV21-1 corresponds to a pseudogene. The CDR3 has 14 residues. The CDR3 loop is CASSKGRGGQPQHF. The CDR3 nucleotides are TGTGCCAGCAGCAAAGGGCGGGGCGGACAGCCCCAGCATTTT.

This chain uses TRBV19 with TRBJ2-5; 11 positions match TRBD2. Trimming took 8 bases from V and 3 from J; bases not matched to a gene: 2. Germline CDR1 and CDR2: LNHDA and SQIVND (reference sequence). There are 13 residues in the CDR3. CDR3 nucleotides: TGTGCCAGTTCGACTAGCGGGAAAGAGACCCAGTACTTC. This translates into CASSTSGKETQYF.

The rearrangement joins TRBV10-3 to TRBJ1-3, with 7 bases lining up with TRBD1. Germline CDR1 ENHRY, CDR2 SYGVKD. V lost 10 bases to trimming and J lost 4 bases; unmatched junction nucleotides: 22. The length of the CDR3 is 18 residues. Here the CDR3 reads CASHDRVGSPHAGNTIYF. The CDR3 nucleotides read TGTGCCAGCCATGACAGGGTCGGTTCCCCCCACGCGGGAAACACCATATATTTT.

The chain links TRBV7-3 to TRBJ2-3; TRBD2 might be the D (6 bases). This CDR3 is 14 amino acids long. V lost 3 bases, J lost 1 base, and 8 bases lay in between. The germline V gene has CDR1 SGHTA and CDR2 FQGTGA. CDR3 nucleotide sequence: TGTGCCAGCAGCTTTTCGGGGGGCACAGATACGCAGTATTTT. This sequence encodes CASSFSGGTDTQYF.

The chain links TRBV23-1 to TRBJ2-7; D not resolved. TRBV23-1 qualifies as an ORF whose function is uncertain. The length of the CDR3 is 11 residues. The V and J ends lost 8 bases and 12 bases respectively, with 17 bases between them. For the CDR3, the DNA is TGCGCCAGCGGCCTTGAGGCAGTTGTGTACTTC. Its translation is CASGLEAVVYF.

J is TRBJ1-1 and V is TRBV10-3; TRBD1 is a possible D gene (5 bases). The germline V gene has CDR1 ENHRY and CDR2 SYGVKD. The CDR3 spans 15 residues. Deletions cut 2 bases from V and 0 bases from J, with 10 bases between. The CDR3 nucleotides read TGTGCCATCAGTGAGGGGGGGAGCATGAACACTGAAGCTTTCTTT. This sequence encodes CAISEGGSMNTEAFF.

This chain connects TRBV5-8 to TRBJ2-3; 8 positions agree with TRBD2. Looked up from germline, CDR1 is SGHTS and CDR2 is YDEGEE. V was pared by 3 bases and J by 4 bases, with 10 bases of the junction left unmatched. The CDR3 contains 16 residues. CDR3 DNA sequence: TGTGCCAGCAGCTCCGGACTAGCCGGGGCCGCAGATACGCAGTATTTT. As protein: CASSSGLAGAADTQYF.

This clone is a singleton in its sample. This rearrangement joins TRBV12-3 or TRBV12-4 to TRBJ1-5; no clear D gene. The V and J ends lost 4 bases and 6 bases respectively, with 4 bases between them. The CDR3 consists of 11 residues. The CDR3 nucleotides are TGTGCCAGCAGTTACGGTCAGCCCCAGCATTTT. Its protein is CASSYGQPQHF.

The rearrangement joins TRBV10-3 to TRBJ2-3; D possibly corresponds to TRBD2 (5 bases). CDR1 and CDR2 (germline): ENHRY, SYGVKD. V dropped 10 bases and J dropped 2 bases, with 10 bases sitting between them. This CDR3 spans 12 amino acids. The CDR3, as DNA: TGTGCCACCGAGGGTGACACAGATACGCAGTATTTT. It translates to CATEGDTDTQYF.

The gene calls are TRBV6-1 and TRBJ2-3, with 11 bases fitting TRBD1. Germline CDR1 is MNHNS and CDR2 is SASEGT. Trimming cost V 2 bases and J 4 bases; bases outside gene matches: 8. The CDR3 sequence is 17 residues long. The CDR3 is CASSENWTGGSADTQYF. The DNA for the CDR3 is TGTGCCAGCAGTGAAAATTGGACAGGGGGCAGCGCAGATACGCAGTATTTT.

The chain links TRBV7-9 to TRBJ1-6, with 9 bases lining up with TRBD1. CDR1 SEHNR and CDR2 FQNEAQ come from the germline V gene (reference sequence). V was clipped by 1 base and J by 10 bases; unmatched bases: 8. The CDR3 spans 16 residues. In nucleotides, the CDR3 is TGTGCCAGCAGCTTAGATACAGGGGGCCCTACCTCACCCCTCCACTTT. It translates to CASSLDTGGPTSPLHF. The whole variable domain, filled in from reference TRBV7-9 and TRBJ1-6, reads DTGVSQNPRHKITKRGQNVTFRCDPISEHNRLYWYRQTLGQGPEFLTYFQNEAQLEKSRLLSDRFSAERPKGSFSTLEIQRTEQGDSAMYLCASSLDTGGPTSPLHFGNGTRLTVT.

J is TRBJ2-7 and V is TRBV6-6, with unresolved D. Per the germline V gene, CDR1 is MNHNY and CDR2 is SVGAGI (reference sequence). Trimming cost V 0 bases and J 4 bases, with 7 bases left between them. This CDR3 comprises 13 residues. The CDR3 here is CASSYSGTYEQYF. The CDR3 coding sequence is TGTGCCAGCAGTTACTCGGGCACTTACGAGCAGTACTTC.

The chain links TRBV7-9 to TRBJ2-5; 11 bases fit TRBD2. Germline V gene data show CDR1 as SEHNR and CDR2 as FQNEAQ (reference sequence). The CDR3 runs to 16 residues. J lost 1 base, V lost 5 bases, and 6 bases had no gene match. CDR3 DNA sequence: TGTGCCAGCAGCCGACTAGCGGGGACACCCCAAGAGACCCAGTACTTC. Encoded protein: CASSRLAGTPQETQYF.

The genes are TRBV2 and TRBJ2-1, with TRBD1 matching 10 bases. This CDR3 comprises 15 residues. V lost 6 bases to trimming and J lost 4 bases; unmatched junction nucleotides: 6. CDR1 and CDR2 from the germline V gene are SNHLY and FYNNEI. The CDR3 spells CASRTSGQGYNEQFF. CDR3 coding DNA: TGTGCCAGCAGGACCTCGGGACAGGGGTACAATGAGCAGTTCTTC.

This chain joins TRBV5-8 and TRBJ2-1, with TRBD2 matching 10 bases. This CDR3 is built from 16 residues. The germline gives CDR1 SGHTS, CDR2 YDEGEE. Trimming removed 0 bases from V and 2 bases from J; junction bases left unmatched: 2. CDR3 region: CASSLVSGGTYNEQFF. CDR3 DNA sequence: TGTGCCAGCAGCTTGGTTAGCGGGGGGACCTACAATGAGCAGTTCTTC.

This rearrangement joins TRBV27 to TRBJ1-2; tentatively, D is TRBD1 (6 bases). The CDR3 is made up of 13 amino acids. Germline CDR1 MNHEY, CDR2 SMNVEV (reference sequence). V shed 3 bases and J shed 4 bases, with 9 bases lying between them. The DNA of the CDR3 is TGTGCCAGCAGTTTGACAGGCCCCTATGGCTACACCTTC. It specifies CASSLTGPYGYTF.